This entry features one TCR beta chain sequence. This sample is part of a study of shared clonotypes between healthy human individuals. The CDR3 runs 16 residues. V was pared by 0 bases and J by 2 bases, with 13 bases between. Germline-derived CDR1 and CDR2 are SGDLS and YYNGEE. Assay execution proceeded at the deep level. The method was immunoSEQ multiplex PCR; TCRdb's version includes in-frame clones alone and lacks a portion of them. The table lists 1,400,000 or so clones, around 98.5% of them singletons. Study donors comprised healthy, HIV-negative adults devoid of recent acute infection or vaccination.

The receptor was isolated from a man aged 25 to 40 in good health. V and J are TRBV9 and TRBJ2-3; a possible D gene is TRBD2 (6 bases). The sequenced sample consisted of naive CD4+ T cells sorted from blood. Subset reported: CD45RA+ positively selected. This chain's CDR3 is CASSVAGGLNTDTQYF. CDR3 DNA: TGTGCCAGCAGCGTAGCTGGGGGGTTGAACACAGATACGCAGTATTTT. Looking up the rest from reference TRBV9 and TRBJ2-3 gives the full variable domain: DSGVTQTPKHLITATGQRVTLRCSPRSGDLSVYWYQQSLDQGLQFLIQYYNGEERAKGNILERFSAQQFPDLHSELNLSSLELGDSALYFCASSVAGGLNTDTQYFGPGTRLTVL.